The clone carrying this T cell receptor (beta chain) has a single count. The sample belongs to a study of blood T cell repertoires in COVID-19. Study information: The United States, Italy and Spain provided the acute and convalescent COVID-19 samples. From T cells, B-cell-depleted T cells, or PBMCs came the material, which was cDNA or gDNA.

Per the germline V gene, CDR1 is SEHNR and CDR2 is FQNEAQ (reference sequence). The CDR3 has 13 amino acids. V dropped 3 bases and J dropped 3 bases, with 8 bases sitting between them. In the source study's methods: It was from reference gene primer amplification that nucleated cell counts were estimated. TCRdb's copy holds only in-frame clones and misses some; the assay was immunoSEQ multiplex PCR. Clone size and the V and J calls come from that table; the DNA yielded D and trimming. This sample has more than 200,000 clones, with 88% found just once. This TCR was recovered from a man older than 75 with acute or convalescent COVID-19. Sequencing was carried out using peripheral blood. The chain has TRBV7-9 and TRBJ1-2, with unresolved D. CDR3 region: CASSFNSYYGYTF. CDR3 sequence (DNA): TGTGCCAGCAGCTTCAACAGTTACTATGGCTACACCTTC.